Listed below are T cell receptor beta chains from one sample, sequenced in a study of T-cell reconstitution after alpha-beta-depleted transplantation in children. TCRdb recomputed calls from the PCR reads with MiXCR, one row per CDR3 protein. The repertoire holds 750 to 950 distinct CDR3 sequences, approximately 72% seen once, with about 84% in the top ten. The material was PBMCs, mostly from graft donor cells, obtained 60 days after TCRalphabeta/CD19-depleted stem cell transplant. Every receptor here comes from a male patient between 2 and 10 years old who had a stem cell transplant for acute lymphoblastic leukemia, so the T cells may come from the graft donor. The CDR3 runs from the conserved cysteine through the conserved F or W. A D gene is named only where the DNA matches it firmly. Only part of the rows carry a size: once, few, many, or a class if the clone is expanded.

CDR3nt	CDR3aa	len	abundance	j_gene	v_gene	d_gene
TGTGCCAGCAGCTCAAGAGTTTCCTACGAGCAGTACTTC	CASSSRVSYEQYF	13	few	TRBJ2-7	TRBV7-9	-
TGTGCCAGCAGTTTATTTCCAGGGAACTATGGCTACACCTTC	CASSLFPGNYGYTF	14	many	TRBJ1-2	TRBV28	-
TGCAGCGTTGATTCCGGGAGGGAAAAACTGTTTTTT	CSVDSGREKLFF	12	-	TRBJ1-4	TRBV29-1	-
TGTGCCAGCAGCTTAGTGGATCTTGGGACAGTCGAGCAGTTCTTC	CASSLVDLGTVEQFF	15	hyperexpanded	TRBJ2-1	TRBV7-2	TRBD1
TGCGCCAGCAGCACGGGACCAACCTACGAGCAGTACTTC	CASSTGPTYEQYF	13	-	TRBJ2-7	TRBV5-1	-
TGTGCCACCAGTGATTTGAACCAGAAAGATACGCAGTATTTT	CATSDLNQKDTQYF	14	few	TRBJ2-3	TRBV24-1	-
TGTGCCATCAGTGATTCCCCCGGCACTGAAGCTTTCTTT	CAISDSPGTEAFF	13	once	TRBJ1-1	TRBV10-3	-
TGTGCCAGCAGCTCAACCGGGACAGGGGGCTCTGGGGCCAACGTCCTGACTTTC	CASSSTGTGGSGANVLTF	18	-	TRBJ2-6	TRBV5-5	TRBD1
TGTGCCTTCAGCCTAAGGGGACCTCAGGGGGATACGCAGTATTTT	CAFSLRGPQGDTQYF	15	many	TRBJ2-3	TRBV14	-
TGTGCCAGCAGTGATACTAGACGGTCCTACAATGAGCAGTTCTTC	CASSDTRRSYNEQFF	15	-	TRBJ2-1	TRBV9	-
TGCAGTGCTAGGAGACCGCAGGGGGCAGGGAACACTGAAGCTTTCTTT	CSARRPQGAGNTEAFF	16	-	TRBJ1-1	TRBV20-1	TRBD1
TGTGCCAGCAGCTTTTCTTCCTACGAGCAGTACTTC	CASSFSSYEQYF	12	-	TRBJ2-7	TRBV7-8	-
TGTGCCAGCAGTTATAGACTACAAGAGACCCAGTACTTC	CASSYRLQETQYF	13	-	TRBJ2-5	TRBV6-2/TRBV6-3	-
TGTGCCAGCAGCCAACAAATGGGGACAGGAATTTACAATGAGCAGTTC	CASSQQMGTGIYNEQF	16	-	TRBJ2-1	TRBV3-1	TRBD1
TGTGCCAGCTCACCCTATCCGACAGGGGGTTCCTACGAGCAGTACTTC	CASSPYPTGGSYEQYF	16	large	TRBJ2-7	TRBV18	TRBD1
TGTGGCAGCAGCTTTGTGGGGACAGGGGAAGAGACCCAGTACTTC	CGSSFVGTGEETQYF	15	-	TRBJ2-5	TRBV8-2	-
TGTGCCTGCAGCAAGCAAATGGCGACAGGAATTTACAATGAGCAGTTCTTC	CACSKQMATGIYNEQFF	17	-	TRBJ2-1	TRBV3-2	-
TGCAGCGTTGAAGAAGGTTGGGAGGACCCGTACAATGAGCAGTTCTTC	CSVEEGWEDPYNEQFF	16	-	TRBJ2-1	TRBV29-1	-
TGTGCCAGCAGCTTAGCAGCAGGGGTGAACACCGGGGAGCTGTTTTTT	CASSLAAGVNTGELFF	16	-	TRBJ2-2	TRBV7-2	-
TGCAGCGCCCGGGTCCCCTACGAGCAGTACTTC	CSARVPYEQYF	11	-	TRBJ2-7	TRBV29-1	-
TGTGCCAGCTTAGTGGATCTTGGGACAGTCGAGCAGTTCTTC	CASLVDLGTVEQFF	14	-	TRBJ2-1	TRBV7-2	TRBD1
TGTGCCAGCAGATCCAAGTATGAAAAACTGTTTTTT	CASRSKYEKLFF	12	-	TRBJ1-4	TRBV6-1	-
TGCAGCGTTGAAAGGCAGAACACCGGGGAGCTGTTTTTT	CSVERQNTGELFF	13	-	TRBJ2-2	TRBV29-1	-
TGTGCCAGCAGTAGGACAGGTCATACCTACGAGCAGTACTTC	CASSRTGHTYEQYF	14	hyperexpanded	TRBJ2-7	TRBV6-5	TRBD1
TGCGCCAGCAGCCCCGAACTACAAAATGGCTACACCTTC	CASSPELQNGYTF	13	-	TRBJ1-2	TRBV5-1	-
TGTGCCAGCAGCTTTACTAGACGGTTCTACGAGCAGTACTTC	CASSFTRRFYEQYF	14	once	TRBJ2-7	TRBV7-9	-
TGTGCCAGCAGCCACGGGTCGGATCAGCCCCAGCATTTT	CASSHGSDQPQHF	13	-	TRBJ1-5	TRBV11-2	-
TGCAGTGCTAGAGGAATAGCGGGATACACAGATACGCAGTATTTT	CSARGIAGYTDTQYF	15	-	TRBJ2-3	TRBV20-1	TRBD2
TGTGCCAGCAGCTTAGTTTTGGGGGAAGCTTTCTTT	CASSLVLGEAFF	12	few	TRBJ1-1	TRBV13	-
TGTGCCAGCAGTCCCGGGACTAGCGCAGATACGCAGTATTTT	CASSPGTSADTQYF	14	once	TRBJ2-3	TRBV28	TRBD2
TGCGCCAGCAGCCCGACAGGGGGCTCTAATGAAAAACTGTTTTTT	CASSPTGGSNEKLFF	15	-	TRBJ1-4	TRBV4-3	TRBD1
TGCAGTGCTGCCCTCCCGCTAGCGGACAATGAGCAGTTCTTC	CSAALPLADNEQFF	14	-	TRBJ2-1	TRBV20-1	TRBD2
TGTGCCAGCATAACCGGGACTCTAAACACCGGGGAGCTGTTTTTT	CASITGTLNTGELFF	15	many	TRBJ2-2	TRBV2	-
TGCAGTGCTAGACTAGCGGGAGGGGAGACCCAGTACTTC	CSARLAGGETQYF	13	many	TRBJ2-5	TRBV20-1	TRBD2
TGTGCCAGCAGCAGCCTCCGCAGTCCTGGAAACACCATATATTTT	CASSSLRSPGNTIYF	15	-	TRBJ1-3	TRBV3-1	-
TGTGCCAGCAGGGGGCGCCACATGAACACTGAAGCTTTCTTT	CASRGRHMNTEAFF	14	-	TRBJ1-1	TRBV6-1	-
TGTGCCAGCAGCTTAGAGGGGGCGAGCTCCTACGAGCAGTACTTC	CASSLEGASSYEQYF	15	many	TRBJ2-7	TRBV7-2	TRBD1
TGCAGTGCTTCCGGGTGGGGGAGCGCTCCTCTAGGGACCCAGTACTTC	CSASGWGSAPLGTQYF	16	-	TRBJ2-5	TRBV20-1	-
TGTGCCACCAGTGAGACAGGACTAGAGACCCAGTACTTC	CATSETGLETQYF	13	many	TRBJ2-5	TRBV24-1	-
TGTGCCATCAGTGAGCCAGGGGCCTACGAGCAGTACTTC	CAISEPGAYEQYF	13	-	TRBJ2-7	TRBV10-3	-
TGCAGTGCTTACCAGGGGGGGGAGCAGTACTTC	CSAYQGGEQYF	11	-	TRBJ2-7	TRBV20-1	-
TGTGCCAGCACCGATTCCGGGACTTACTCAGATACGCAGTATTTT	CASTDSGTYSDTQYF	15	-	TRBJ2-3	TRBV28	-
TGTGCCAGCAGCCGGCCGATGCTAGCCAAAAACATTCAGTACTTC	CASSRPMLAKNIQYF	15	-	TRBJ2-4	TRBV12-3/TRBV12-4	-
TGTGCCAGCAGCCCTAGCGGGATTAGGAATGAGCAGTTCTTC	CASSPSGIRNEQFF	14	-	TRBJ2-1	TRBV7-3	TRBD2
TGTGCCAGCAGTGTAGACTACACAGATACGCAGTATTTT	CASSVDYTDTQYF	13	-	TRBJ2-3	TRBV2	-
TGCGCCAGCAGCTTAAAGGGGGATACGCAGTATTTT	CASSLKGDTQYF	12	many	TRBJ2-3	TRBV5-1	-
TGTGCCACCAGTGATTCACGGTCCTACGAGCAGTACTTC	CATSDSRSYEQYF	13	-	TRBJ2-7	TRBV24-1	-
TGCGCCAGCAGCTTGGTAAGGGAGACCCAGTACTTC	CASSLVRETQYF	12	hyperexpanded	TRBJ2-5	TRBV5-1	-
TGTGCCACCTGCAAGCAAATCGGGACAGGAATTTACAATGAGCAGTTCTTC	CATCKQIGTGIYNEQFF	17	-	TRBJ2-1	TRBV3-1	TRBD1
TGTGCCAGCAGTCCTCCTGGTTACAATGAGCAGTTCTTC	CASSPPGYNEQFF	13	medium-sized	TRBJ2-1	TRBV28	-
TGCGCCAGCAGCTTGACCGGCACCTATGGCTACACCTTC	CASSLTGTYGYTF	13	many	TRBJ1-2	TRBV5-1	-
TGTGCCAGCAGCGTAGCTGAGGGAAGAGGCGAGACCCAGTACTTC	CASSVAEGRGETQYF	15	-	TRBJ2-5	TRBV9	-
TGTGCCAGCAGCTTGTACCTTGGTTCACCCCTCCACTTT	CASSLYLGSPLHF	13	once	TRBJ1-6	TRBV7-9	-
TGTGCCAGCAGCTTTCCTTCAAAAGGAGGGGCGCAGGGTCAGCCCCAGCATTTT	CASSFPSKGGAQGQPQHF	18	many	TRBJ1-5	TRBV11-2	-
TGCAGTACCCGTAGACAGGGGGCCACTGAAGCTTTCTTT	CSTRRQGATEAFF	13	-	TRBJ1-1	TRBV20-1	TRBD1
TGTGCCAGCAGCAAACGCACAGATACGCAGTATTTT	CASSKRTDTQYF	12	-	TRBJ2-3	TRBV27	-